This entry features one T cell receptor beta chain sequence. Its antigen is not identified. This specimen comes from a study of OX40 agonist ivuxolimab in advanced cancers. Study observations and caveats: In the 0.1 to 3.0 mg/kg range, CD4+ and CD8+ blood T cells had expanded clonally by week 6. No antigen was identified for the clonally expanded peripheral T cells.

Method: immunoSEQ multiplex PCR; TCRdb's copy keeps in-frame clones and lacks some. Of about 15,000 clones listed, about 90% are singletons. Baseline, cycle 4 day 1, and cycle 7 day 1 were the blood sampling points. The germline V gene encodes CDR1 SGHRS and CDR2 YFSETQ. Germline trimming cut 3 bases from V and 5 bases from J; bases unmatched to any gene: 10. The CDR3 length is 16 residues. The chain has TRBV5-1 and TRBJ1-4; 7 bases match TRBD1. Sample: CD4+ or CD8+ T cells sorted from blood, taken in a trial of the OX40 agonist ivuxolimab. This TCR derives from an adult with an advanced solid tumor such as melanoma, head and neck, liver or kidney cancer. The DNA of the CDR3 is TGCGCCAGCAGCTCCTCCGGGACAGCCTTAAATGAAAAACTGTTTTTT. This gives the protein CASSSSGTALNEKLFF.